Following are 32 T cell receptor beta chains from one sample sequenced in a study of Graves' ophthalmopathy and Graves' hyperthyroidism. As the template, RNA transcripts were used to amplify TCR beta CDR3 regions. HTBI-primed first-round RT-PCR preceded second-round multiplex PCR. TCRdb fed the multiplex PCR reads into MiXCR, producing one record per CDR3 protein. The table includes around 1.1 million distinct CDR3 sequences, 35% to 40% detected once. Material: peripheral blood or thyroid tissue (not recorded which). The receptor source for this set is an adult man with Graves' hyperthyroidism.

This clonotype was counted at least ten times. CDR3 sequence reads: CASSRLAGELFF. CDR3 nucleotides: TGTGCCAGCAGCCGCCTAGCTGGGGAGCTGTTTTTT. The V gene is TRBV11-2, the J gene TRBJ2-2, with D tentatively TRBD2 (5 bases). The germline CDR1 and CDR2 sequences are SGHAT and FQNNGV. The germline V and J ends were trimmed by 5 bases and 8 bases, with 9 bases remaining between them. The CDR3 spans 12 residues.

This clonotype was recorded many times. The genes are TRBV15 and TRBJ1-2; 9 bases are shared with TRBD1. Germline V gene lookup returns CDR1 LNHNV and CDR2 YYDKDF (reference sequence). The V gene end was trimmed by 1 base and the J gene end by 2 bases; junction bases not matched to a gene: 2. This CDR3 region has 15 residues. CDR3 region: CATSRVGTGNYGYTF. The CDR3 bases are TGTGCCACCAGCAGAGTAGGGACAGGGAACTATGGCTACACCTTC.

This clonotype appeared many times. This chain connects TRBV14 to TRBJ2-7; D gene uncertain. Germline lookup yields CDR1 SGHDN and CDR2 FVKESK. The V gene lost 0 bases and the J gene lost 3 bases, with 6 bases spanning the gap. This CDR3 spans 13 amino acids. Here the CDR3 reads CASSQDISYEQYF. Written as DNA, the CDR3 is TGTGCCAGCAGCCAAGATATCAGCTACGAGCAGTACTTC. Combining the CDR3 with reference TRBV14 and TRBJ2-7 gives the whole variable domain EAGVTQFPSHSVIEKGQTVTLRCDPISGHDNLYWYRRVMGKEIKFLLHFVKESKQDESGMPNNRFLAERTGGTYSTLKVQPAELEDSGVYFCASSQDISYEQYFGPGTRLTVT.

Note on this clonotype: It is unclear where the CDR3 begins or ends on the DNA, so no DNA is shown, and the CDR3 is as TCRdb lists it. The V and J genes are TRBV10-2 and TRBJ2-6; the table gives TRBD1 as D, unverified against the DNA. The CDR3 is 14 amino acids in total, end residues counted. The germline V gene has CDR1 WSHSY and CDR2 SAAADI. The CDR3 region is CASSVAQGANVPTF.

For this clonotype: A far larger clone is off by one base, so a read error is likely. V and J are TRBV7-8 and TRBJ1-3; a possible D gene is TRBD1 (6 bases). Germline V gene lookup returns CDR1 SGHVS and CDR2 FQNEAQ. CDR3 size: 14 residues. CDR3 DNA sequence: TGTGCCAGCAGCTCGACAGGAACGGGAAACACCACATATTTT. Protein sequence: CASSSTGTGNTTYF. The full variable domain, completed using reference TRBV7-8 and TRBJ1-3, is GAGVSQSPRYKVAKRGQDVALRCDPISGHVSLFWYQQALGQGPEFLTYFQNEAQLDKSGLPSDRFFAERPEGSVSTLKIQRTQQEDSAVYLCASSSTGTGNTTYFGEGSWLTVV.

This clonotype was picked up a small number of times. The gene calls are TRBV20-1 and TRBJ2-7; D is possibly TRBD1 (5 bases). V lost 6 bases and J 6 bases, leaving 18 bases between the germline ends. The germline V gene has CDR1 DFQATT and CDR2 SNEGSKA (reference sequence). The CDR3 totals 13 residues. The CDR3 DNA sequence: TGCAGTGCCGAAGACAGTCTTAATCCCGAGCAGTACTTC. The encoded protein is CSAEDSLNPEQYF.

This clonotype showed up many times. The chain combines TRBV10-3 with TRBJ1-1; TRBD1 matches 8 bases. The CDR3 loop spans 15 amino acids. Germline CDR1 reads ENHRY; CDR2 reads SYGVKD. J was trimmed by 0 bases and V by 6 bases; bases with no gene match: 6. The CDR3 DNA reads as TGTGCCATCAGGGATCCGGGACAGGTGAACACTGAAGCTTTCTTT. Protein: CAIRDPGQVNTEAFF.

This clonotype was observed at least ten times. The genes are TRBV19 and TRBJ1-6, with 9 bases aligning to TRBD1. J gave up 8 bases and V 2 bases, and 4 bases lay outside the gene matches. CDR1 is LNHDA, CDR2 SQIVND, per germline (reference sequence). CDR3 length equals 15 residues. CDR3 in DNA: TGTGCCAGTAGTATAAAGGACAGGGGTGATTCACCCCTCCACTTT. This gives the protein CASSIKDRGDSPLHF. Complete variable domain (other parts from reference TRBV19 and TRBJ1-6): DGGITQSPKYLFRKEGQNVTLSCEQNLNHDAMYWYRQDPGQGLRLIYYSQIVNDFQKGDIAEGYSVSREKKESFPLTVTSAQKNPTAFYLCASSIKDRGDSPLHFGNGTRLTVT.

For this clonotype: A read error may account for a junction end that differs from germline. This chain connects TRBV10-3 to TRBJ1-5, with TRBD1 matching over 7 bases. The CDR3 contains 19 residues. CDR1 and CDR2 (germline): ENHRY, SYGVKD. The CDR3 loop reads CASSSSWGHRGPSDQPQHF. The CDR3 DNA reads TGTGCCAGCAGTTCCTCGTGGGGCCACAGGGGACCCAGTGATCAGCCCCAGCATTTT.

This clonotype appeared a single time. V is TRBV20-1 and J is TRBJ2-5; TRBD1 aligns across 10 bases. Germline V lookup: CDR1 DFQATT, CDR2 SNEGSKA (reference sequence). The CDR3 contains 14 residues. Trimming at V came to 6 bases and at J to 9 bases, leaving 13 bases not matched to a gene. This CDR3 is CSARTGGLNQPQYF. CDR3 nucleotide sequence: TGCAGTGCCCGGACAGGGGGGCTAAACCAGCCCCAGTACTTC.

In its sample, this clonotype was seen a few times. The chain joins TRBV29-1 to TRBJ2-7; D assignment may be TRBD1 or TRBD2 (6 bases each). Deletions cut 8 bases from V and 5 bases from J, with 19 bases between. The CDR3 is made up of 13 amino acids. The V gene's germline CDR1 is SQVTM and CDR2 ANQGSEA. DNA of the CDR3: TGCAGCCTGAACGGAGGGGGATTCAACGAGCAGTACTTC. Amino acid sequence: CSLNGGGFNEQYF.

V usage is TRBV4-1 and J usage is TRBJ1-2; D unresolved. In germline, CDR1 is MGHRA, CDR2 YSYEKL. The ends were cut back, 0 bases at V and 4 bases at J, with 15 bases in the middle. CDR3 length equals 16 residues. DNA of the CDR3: TGCGCCAGCAGCCAAGATCAAGCCGAGCTAGGCTATGGCTACACCTTC. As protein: CASSQDQAELGYGYTF.

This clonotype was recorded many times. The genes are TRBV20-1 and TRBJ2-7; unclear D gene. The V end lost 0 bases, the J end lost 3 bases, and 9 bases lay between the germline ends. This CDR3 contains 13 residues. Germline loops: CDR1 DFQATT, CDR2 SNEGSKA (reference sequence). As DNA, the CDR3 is TGCAGTGCTAGAGATGGCGCTAACTACGAGCAGTACTTC. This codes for CSARDGANYEQYF.

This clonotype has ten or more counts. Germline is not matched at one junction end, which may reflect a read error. In nucleotides, the CDR3 is TGTGCCAGCAGCCAGAGGGGGCAAGAGACCCAGTACTTC. Translation gives CASSQRGQETQYF. This chain connects TRBV4-1 to TRBJ2-5, with D tentatively TRBD1 (6 bases). This CDR3 comprises 13 residues. Germline assignment: CDR1 MGHRA and CDR2 YSYEKL.

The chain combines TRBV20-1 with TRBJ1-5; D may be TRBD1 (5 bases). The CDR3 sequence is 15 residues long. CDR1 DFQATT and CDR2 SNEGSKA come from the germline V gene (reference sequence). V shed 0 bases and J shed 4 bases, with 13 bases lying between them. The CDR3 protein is CSARDSGTINQPQHF. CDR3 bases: TGCAGTGCTAGAGATTCCGGGACTATTAATCAGCCCCAGCATTTT.

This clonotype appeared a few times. The CDR3 bases are TGTGCCTGGAGTCGGACAGGGGCAGGCAATCAGCCCCAGCATTTT. Amino acids: CAWSRTGAGNQPQHF. The chain combines TRBV30 with TRBJ1-5; 9 nucleotides agree with TRBD1. The CDR3 loop spans 15 amino acids. CDR1 is GTSNPN, CDR2 SVGIG, per germline (reference sequence). Trimming removed 2 bases from V and 2 bases from J; junction bases left unmatched: 4.

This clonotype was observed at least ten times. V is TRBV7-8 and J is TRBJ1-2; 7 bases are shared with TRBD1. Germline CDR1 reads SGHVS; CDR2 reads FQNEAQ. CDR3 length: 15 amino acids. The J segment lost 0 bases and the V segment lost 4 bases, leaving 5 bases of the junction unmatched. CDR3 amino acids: CASSSPGTANYGYTF. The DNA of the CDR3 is TGTGCCAGCAGCTCCCCCGGGACAGCTAACTATGGCTACACCTTC.

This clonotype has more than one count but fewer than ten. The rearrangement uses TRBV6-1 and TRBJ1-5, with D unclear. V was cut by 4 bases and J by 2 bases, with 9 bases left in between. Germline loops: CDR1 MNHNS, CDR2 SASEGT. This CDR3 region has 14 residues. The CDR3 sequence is CASSVRSGNQPQHF. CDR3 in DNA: TGTGCCAGCAGTGTTAGGTCAGGCAATCAGCCCCAGCATTTT.

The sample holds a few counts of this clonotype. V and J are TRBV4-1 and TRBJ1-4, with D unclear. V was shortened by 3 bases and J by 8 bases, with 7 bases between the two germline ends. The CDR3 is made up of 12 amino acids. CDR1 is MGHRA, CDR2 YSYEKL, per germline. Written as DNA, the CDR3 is TGCGCCAGCAGCCAGGGCAAGGAAAAACTGTTTTTT. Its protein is CASSQGKEKLFF.

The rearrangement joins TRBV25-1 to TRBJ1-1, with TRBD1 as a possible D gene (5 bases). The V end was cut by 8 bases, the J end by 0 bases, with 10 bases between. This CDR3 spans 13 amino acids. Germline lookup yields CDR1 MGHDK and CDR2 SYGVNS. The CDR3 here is CASQGEMNTEAFF. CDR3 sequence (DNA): TGTGCCAGCCAAGGGGAGATGAACACTGAAGCTTTCTTT.

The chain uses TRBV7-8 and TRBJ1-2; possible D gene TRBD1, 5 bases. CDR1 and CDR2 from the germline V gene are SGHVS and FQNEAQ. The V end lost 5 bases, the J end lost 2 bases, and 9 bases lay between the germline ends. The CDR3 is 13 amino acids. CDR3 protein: CASSGGRNYGYTF. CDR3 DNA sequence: TGTGCCAGCAGCGGGGGACGGAACTATGGCTACACCTTC.

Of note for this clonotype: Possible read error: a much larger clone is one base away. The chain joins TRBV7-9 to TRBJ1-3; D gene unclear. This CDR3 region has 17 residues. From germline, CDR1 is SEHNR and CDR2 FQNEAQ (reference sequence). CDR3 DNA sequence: TGTGCCAGCAGGTTAGCGCGGAGGGCCTCTTCTGGAAACACCATATATTTT. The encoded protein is CASRLARRASSGNTIYF. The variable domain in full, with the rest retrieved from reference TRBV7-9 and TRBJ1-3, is DTGVSQNPRHKITKRGQNVTFRCDPISEHNRLYWYRQTLGQGPEFLTYFQNEAQLEKSRLLSDRFSAERPKGSFSTLEIQRTEQGDSAMYLCASRLARRASSGNTIYFGEGSWLTVV.

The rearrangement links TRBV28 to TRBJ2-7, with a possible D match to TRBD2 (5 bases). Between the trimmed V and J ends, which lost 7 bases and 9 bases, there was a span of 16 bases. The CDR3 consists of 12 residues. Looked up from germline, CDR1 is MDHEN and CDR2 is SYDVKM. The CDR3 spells CASNLEGSVQYF. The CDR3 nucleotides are TGTGCCAGCAACCTCGAGGGTTCGGTGCAGTACTTC.

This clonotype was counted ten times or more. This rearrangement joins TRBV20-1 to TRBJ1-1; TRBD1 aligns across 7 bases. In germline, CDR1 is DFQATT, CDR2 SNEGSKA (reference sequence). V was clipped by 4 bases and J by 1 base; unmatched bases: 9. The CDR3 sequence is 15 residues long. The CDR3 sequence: CSAKREAGGNTEAFF. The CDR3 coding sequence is TGCAGTGCTAAAAGAGAGGCAGGGGGGAACACTGAAGCTTTCTTT.

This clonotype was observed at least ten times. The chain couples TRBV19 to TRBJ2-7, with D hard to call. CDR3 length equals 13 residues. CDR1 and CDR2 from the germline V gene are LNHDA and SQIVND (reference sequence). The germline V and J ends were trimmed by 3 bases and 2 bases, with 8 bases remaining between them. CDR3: CASSIPGTYEQYF. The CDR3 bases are TGTGCCAGTAGTATCCCTGGGACCTACGAGCAGTACTTC.

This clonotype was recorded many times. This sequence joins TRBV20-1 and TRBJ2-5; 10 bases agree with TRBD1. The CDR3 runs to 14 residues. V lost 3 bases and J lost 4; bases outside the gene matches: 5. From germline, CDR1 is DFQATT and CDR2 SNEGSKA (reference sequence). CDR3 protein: CSARRQGAGETQYF. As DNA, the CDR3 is TGCAGTGCTAGGAGACAGGGGGCTGGAGAGACCCAGTACTTC.

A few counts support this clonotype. CDR3 loop: CASSIRQLSGRETQYF. The CDR3 coding sequence is TGTGCCAGTAGTATCCGCCAGCTTTCCGGGCGGGAGACCCAGTACTTC. This chain uses TRBV19 with TRBJ2-5; the D is unclear. V shed 3 bases and J shed 5 bases, with 19 bases lying between them. The CDR3 sequence is 16 residues long. CDR1 is LNHDA, CDR2 SQIVND, per germline (reference sequence). Full variable domain (rest looked up from reference TRBV19 and TRBJ2-5): DGGITQSPKYLFRKEGQNVTLSCEQNLNHDAMYWYRQDPGQGLRLIYYSQIVNDFQKGDIAEGYSVSREKKESFPLTVTSAQKNPTAFYLCASSIRQLSGRETQYFGPGTRLLVL.

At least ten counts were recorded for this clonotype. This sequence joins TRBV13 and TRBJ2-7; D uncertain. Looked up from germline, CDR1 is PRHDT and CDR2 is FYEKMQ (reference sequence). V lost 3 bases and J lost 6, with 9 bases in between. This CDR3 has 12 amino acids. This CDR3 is CASSFLSGEQYF. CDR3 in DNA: TGTGCCAGCAGCTTCCTTAGTGGCGAGCAGTACTTC. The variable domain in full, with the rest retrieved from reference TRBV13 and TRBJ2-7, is AAGVIQSPRHLIKEKRETATLKCYPIPRHDTVYWYQQGPGQDPQFLISFYEKMQSDKGSIPDRFSAQQFSDYHSELNMSSLELGDSALYFCASSFLSGEQYFGPGTRLTVT.

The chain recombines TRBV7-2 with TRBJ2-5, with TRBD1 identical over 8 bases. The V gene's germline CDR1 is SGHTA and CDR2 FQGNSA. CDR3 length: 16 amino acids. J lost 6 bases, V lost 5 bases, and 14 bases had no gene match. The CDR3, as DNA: TGTGCCAGCAGCCCCACGTCGGCAGGGGGCGGACAGACCCAGTACTTC. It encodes CASSPTSAGGGQTQYF.

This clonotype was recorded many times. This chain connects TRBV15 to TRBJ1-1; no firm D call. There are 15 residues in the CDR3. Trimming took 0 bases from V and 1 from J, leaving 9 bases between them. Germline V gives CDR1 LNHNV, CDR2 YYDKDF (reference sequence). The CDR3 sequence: CATSRDVGQNTEAFF. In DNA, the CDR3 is TGTGCCACCAGCAGAGATGTGGGCCAGAACACTGAAGCTTTCTTT.

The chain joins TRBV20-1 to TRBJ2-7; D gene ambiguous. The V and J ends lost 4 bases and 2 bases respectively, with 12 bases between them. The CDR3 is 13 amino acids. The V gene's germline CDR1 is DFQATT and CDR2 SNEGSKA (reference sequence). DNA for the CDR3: TGCAGTGCTAAGACCCACACCACCTACGAGCAGTACTTC. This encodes CSAKTHTTYEQYF.

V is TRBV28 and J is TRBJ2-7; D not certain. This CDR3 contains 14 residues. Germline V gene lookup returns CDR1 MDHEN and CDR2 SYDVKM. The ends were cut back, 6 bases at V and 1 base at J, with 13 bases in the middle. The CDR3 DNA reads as TGTGCCAGCAGCCTAATCGGGCGATCCTACGAGCAGTACTTC. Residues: CASSLIGRSYEQYF. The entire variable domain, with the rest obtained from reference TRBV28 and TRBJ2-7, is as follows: DVKVTQSSRYLVKRTGEKVFLECVQDMDHENMFWYRQDPGLGLRLIYFSYDVKMKEKGDIPEGYSVSREKKERFSLILESASTNQTSMYLCASSLIGRSYEQYFGPGTRLTVT.